The 18 T cell receptor beta chains in this list originate from one sample, sequenced in a study of cytotoxic CD8 clonotypes in ibrutinib-treated CLL. Assay: immunoSEQ multiplex PCR; the TCRdb copy retains only in-frame clones and omits some. This table holds roughly 160,000 clones, around 84% found once. Here the sequenced sample was PBMCs, taken after 12 months of ibrutinib treatment. The receptors stem from a human donor with chronic lymphocytic leukemia.

The J gene is TRBJ2-7, the V gene TRBV6-1; TRBD1 aligns across 7 bases. The CDR3 loop spans 14 amino acids. Per the germline V gene, CDR1 is MNHNS and CDR2 is SASEGT. J gave up 5 bases and V 6 bases, and 10 bases lay outside the gene matches. Here the CDR3 DNA reads TGTGCCAGCAGACGGCTGACAGGGCAGGACGAGCAGTACTTC. The encoded protein is CASRRLTGQDEQYF.

This sequence joins TRBV19 and TRBJ2-7; TRBD1 is a possible D gene (6 bases). The CDR3 extends over 14 amino acids. Trimming left V 6 bases short and J 0 bases short, with 12 bases between. Germline-derived CDR1 and CDR2 are LNHDA and SQIVND (reference sequence). CDR3 sequence: CASSPTGISYEQYF. In DNA, the CDR3 is TGTGCCAGTAGCCCTACAGGGATCTCCTACGAGCAGTACTTC.

The J gene is TRBJ2-2, the V gene TRBV7-2, with D uncertain. V lost 2 bases and J 1 base, leaving 8 bases between the germline ends. Germline CDR1 is SGHTA and CDR2 is FQGNSA. The CDR3 consists of 15 residues. The CDR3 loop reads CASSLNPGNTGELFF. CDR3 nucleotides: TGTGCCAGCAGCTTAAACCCTGGGAACACCGGGGAGCTGTTTTTT. Combining the CDR3 with reference TRBV7-2 and TRBJ2-2 gives the whole variable domain GAGVSQSPSNKVTEKGKDVELRCDPISGHTALYWYRQSLGQGLEFLIYFQGNSAPDKSGLPSDRFSAERTGGSVSTLTIQRTQQEDSAVYLCASSLNPGNTGELFFGEGSRLTVL.

The sample holds one count of this clone. The chain combines TRBV5-4 with TRBJ2-3, with D possibly TRBD2 on 6 matching bases. This CDR3 region has 15 residues. The germline CDR1 and CDR2 sequences are SGHNT and YYREEE (reference sequence). Trimming left V 4 bases short and J 6 bases short, with 18 bases between. CDR3 coding DNA: TGTGCCAGCAGCCTGGGAGGTGGGGGAGCGGATACGCAGTATTTT. Protein: CASSLGGGGADTQYF.

About this clone: The same CDR3 also results from other DNA sequences found in this sample. This sequence joins TRBV20-1 and TRBJ2-7; no clear D gene. The germline V gene encodes CDR1 DFQATT and CDR2 SNEGSKA (reference sequence). V lost 1 base to trimming and J lost 4 bases, with 5 bases between them. This CDR3 is built from 11 residues. CDR3: CSARVEYEQYF. The CDR3 coding sequence is TGCAGTGCTAGAGTGGAGTACGAGCAGTACTTC.

This sequence joins TRBV2 and TRBJ2-7; 7 nucleotides agree with TRBD2. The CDR3 loop spans 13 amino acids. V shed 2 bases and J 4 bases; nucleotides not matched to a gene: 2. Germline loops: CDR1 SNHLY, CDR2 FYNNEI. The CDR3 bases are TGTGCCAGCAGTGAAATGCGGGGGTACGAGCAGTACTTC. Protein: CASSEMRGYEQYF. Complete variable domain (other parts from reference TRBV2 and TRBJ2-7): EPEVTQTPSHQVTQMGQEVILRCVPISNHLYFYWYRQILGQKVEFLVSFYNNEISEKSEIFDDQFSVERPDGSNFTLKIRSTKLEDSAMYFCASSEMRGYEQYFGPGTRLTVT.

The rearrangement uses TRBV7-2 and TRBJ2-7; 10 bases line up with TRBD2. CDR3 length: 15 amino acids. V lost 1 base to trimming and J lost 7 bases; unmatched junction nucleotides: 7. The germline V gene encodes CDR1 SGHTA and CDR2 FQGNSA. CDR3 loop: CASSLEASGSKEQYF. The CDR3 nucleotides read TGTGCCAGCAGCTTAGAAGCTAGCGGGAGTAAAGAGCAGTACTTC.

The gene calls are TRBV6-5 and TRBJ1-1, with a possible D match to TRBD1 (5 bases). The germline V gene encodes CDR1 MNHEY and CDR2 SVGAGI. Between the trimmed V and J ends, which lost 1 base and 5 bases, there was a span of 14 bases. There are 15 residues in the CDR3. The CDR3 sequence: CASSYYARDRTEAFF. The CDR3, as DNA: TGTGCCAGCAGTTACTATGCCAGGGATCGGACTGAAGCTTTCTTT.

The chain combines TRBV5-4 with TRBJ2-3, with D uncertain. The CDR3 contains 12 residues. CDR1 and CDR2 (germline): SGHNT, YYREEE (reference sequence). Trimming left V 1 base short and J 6 bases short, with 6 bases between. The CDR3 loop is CASSLNLDTQYF. In DNA form, the CDR3 reads TGTGCCAGCAGCTTGAATCTGGATACGCAGTATTTT.

The CDR3 spells CASSEAGLANNEQFF. CDR3 nucleotide sequence: TGTGCCAGCAGCGAGGCGGGACTAGCAAACAATGAGCAGTTCTTC. The chain recombines TRBV2 with TRBJ2-1; 9 bases fit TRBD2. Germline V CDR1 and CDR2: SNHLY, FYNNEI. The V and J ends lost 6 bases and 5 bases, in that order; junction bases with no gene match: 8. The CDR3 contains 15 residues.

This chain connects TRBV15 to TRBJ1-3; D call uncertain. Trimming removed 1 base from V and 0 bases from J, with 13 bases in between. The CDR3 totals 17 residues. The germline CDR1 and CDR2 sequences are LNHNV and YYDKDF (reference sequence). The CDR3 nucleotides are TGTGCCACCAGCAGAGGGACGGGAGAAACCTCTGGAAACACCATATATTTT. Residues: CATSRGTGETSGNTIYF.

The chain uses TRBV30 and TRBJ1-2, with D maybe TRBD1 (5 bases). Germline CDR1 GTSNPN, CDR2 SVGIG (reference sequence). This CDR3 spans 13 amino acids. V lost 3 bases and J lost 0, with 8 bases in between. The CDR3 loop is CAWRRGSNYGYTF. The CDR3, as DNA: TGTGCCTGGAGGCGGGGCTCTAACTATGGCTACACCTTC.

This chain joins TRBV7-9 and TRBJ2-4; D perhaps matches TRBD2 (6 bases). Trimming removed 3 bases at V and 0 bases at J, with 9 bases between. The CDR3 has 15 amino acids. Germline CDR1 SEHNR, CDR2 FQNEAQ (reference sequence). CDR3: CASSFGGIAKNIQYF. CDR3 DNA sequence: TGTGCCAGCAGCTTCGGCGGGATAGCCAAAAACATTCAGTACTTC.

This clone turned up a few times. The V gene is TRBV9, the J gene TRBJ1-1; D might be TRBD1 (6 bases). Trimming took off 0 bases at V and 6 bases at J, with 9 bases between the two ends. Germline CDR1 SGDLS, CDR2 YYNGEE. The CDR3 covers 13 residues. This CDR3 reads CASSVGGAPEAFF. The DNA of the CDR3 is TGTGCCAGCAGCGTAGGGGGGGCCCCTGAAGCTTTCTTT.

The genes are TRBV2 and TRBJ2-3, with 7 bases fitting TRBD2. Germline V gene data show CDR1 as SNHLY and CDR2 as FYNNEI. This CDR3 comprises 12 residues. The V and J ends lost 7 bases and 3 bases, in that order; junction bases with no gene match: 1. Written as DNA, the CDR3 is TGTGCCAGCAAGGGAGGGACAGATACGCAGTATTTT. Amino acids: CASKGGTDTQYF.

This clone appeared a few times. The chain links TRBV6-5 to TRBJ1-5; 8 nucleotides match TRBD1. Germline CDR1 and CDR2: MNHEY and SVGAGI. The CDR3 is 14 amino acids. Trimming cost V 6 bases and J 4 bases; bases outside gene matches: 5. CDR3 protein: CASRDRAANQPQHF. Here the CDR3 DNA reads TGTGCCAGCAGGGACAGGGCGGCGAATCAGCCCCAGCATTTT.

On this clone itself: Mismatch with germline at one junction end may stem from a read error. J is TRBJ2-7 and V is TRBV4-1; TRBD1 matches 8 bases. This CDR3 spans 13 amino acids. Germline V gene data show CDR1 as MGHRA and CDR2 as YSYEKL. CDR3 residues: CASSQVSSGDRKF. The CDR3, as DNA: TGCGCCAGCAGCCAAGTGTCGAGTGGGGACAGGAAATTC.

This chain connects TRBV27 to TRBJ2-1, with 12 bases that match TRBD2. There are 15 residues in the CDR3. Trimming cost V 4 bases and J 7 bases; bases outside gene matches: 5. Germline assignment: CDR1 MNHEY and CDR2 SMNVEV (reference sequence). CDR3 DNA: TGTGCCAGCAGTTCCGCTAGCGGGAGGGGGAATGAGCAGTTCTTC. Its translation: CASSSASGRGNEQFF.